This TCR beta chain was documented in a study of blood T cell repertoires in COVID-19. Study-level background: The origin of the acute and convalescent COVID-19 samples was the United States, Italy and Spain. T cells, B-cell-depleted T cells, or PBMCs supplied cDNA or gDNA.

In the source study's methods: Quantification of nucleated cells was approximated via reference gene primer amplification. Profiled with immunoSEQ multiplex PCR; TCRdb holds only in-frame clones, not every one. The V and J calls and clone size come from that table; D and trimming were worked out from the DNA. The sample lists 200,000 to 250,000 clones; 85% to 90% were seen once. This clone was counted a few times. V shed 0 bases and J 4 bases; nucleotides not matched to a gene: 4. The germline V gene has CDR1 ENHRY and CDR2 SYGVKD. The CDR3 consists of 16 residues. V is TRBV10-3 and J is TRBJ1-2, with 11 positions matching TRBD1. Material: peripheral blood. The source is a man aged 55 to 69 with acute or convalescent COVID-19. DNA for the CDR3: TGTGCCATCAGTGAGTCGGGGGACAGGGGGAGCTATGGCTACACCTTC. Its protein product is CAISESGDRGSYGYTF.